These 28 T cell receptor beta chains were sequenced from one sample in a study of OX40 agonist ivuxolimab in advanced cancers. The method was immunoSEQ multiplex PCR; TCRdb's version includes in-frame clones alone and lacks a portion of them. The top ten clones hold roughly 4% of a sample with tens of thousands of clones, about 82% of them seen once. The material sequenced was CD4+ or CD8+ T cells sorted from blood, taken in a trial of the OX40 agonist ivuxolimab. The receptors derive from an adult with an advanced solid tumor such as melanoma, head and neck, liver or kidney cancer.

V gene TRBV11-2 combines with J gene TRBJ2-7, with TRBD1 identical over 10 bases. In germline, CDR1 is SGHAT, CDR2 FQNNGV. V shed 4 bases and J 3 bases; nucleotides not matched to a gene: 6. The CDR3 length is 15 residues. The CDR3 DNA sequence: TGTGCCAGCAGCTGGTCCGGGACAGGGGTCTACGAGCAGTACTTC. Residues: CASSWSGTGVYEQYF.

CDR3 region: CAWAWGSTDTQYF. Written as DNA, the CDR3 is TGTGCCTGGGCTTGGGGGAGCACAGATACGCAGTATTTT. The chain couples TRBV30 to TRBJ2-3; D is possibly TRBD1 or TRBD2 (5 bases each). Germline CDR1 is GTSNPN and CDR2 is SVGIG (reference sequence). V lost 5 bases, J lost 0 bases, and 9 bases lay in between. The CDR3 has 13 residues.

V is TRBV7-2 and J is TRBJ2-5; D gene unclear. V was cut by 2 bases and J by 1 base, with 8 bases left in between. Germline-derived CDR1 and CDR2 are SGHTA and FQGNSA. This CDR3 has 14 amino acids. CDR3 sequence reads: CASSLSFGQETQYF. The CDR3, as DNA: TGTGCCAGCAGCTTATCGTTCGGCCAAGAGACCCAGTACTTC.

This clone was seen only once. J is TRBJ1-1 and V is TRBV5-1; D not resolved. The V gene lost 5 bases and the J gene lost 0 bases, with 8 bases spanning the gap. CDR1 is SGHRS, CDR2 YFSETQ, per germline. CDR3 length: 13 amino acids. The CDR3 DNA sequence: TGCGCCAGCAGATATCAACTGAACACTGAAGCTTTCTTT. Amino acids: CASRYQLNTEAFF.

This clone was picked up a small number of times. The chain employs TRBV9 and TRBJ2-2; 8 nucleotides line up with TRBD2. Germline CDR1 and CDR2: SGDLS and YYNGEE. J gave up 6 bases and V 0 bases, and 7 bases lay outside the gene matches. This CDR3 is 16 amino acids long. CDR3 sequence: CASSVAGGPRAGELFF. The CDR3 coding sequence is TGTGCCAGCAGCGTAGCGGGAGGGCCGAGGGCCGGGGAGCTGTTTTTT.

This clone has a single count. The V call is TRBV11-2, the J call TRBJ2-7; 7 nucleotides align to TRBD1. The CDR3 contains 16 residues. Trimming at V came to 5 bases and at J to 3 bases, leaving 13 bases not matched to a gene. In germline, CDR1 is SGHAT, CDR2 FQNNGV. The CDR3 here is CASSPRWAGGIYEQYF. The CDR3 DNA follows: TGTGCCAGCAGCCCGAGGTGGGCAGGGGGTATCTACGAGCAGTACTTC.

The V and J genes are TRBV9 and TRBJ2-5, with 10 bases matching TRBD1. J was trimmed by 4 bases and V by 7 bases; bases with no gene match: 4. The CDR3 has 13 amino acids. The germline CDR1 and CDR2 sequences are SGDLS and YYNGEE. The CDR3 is CASADRGLETQYF. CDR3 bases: TGTGCCAGCGCAGACAGGGGGCTAGAGACCCAGTACTTC.

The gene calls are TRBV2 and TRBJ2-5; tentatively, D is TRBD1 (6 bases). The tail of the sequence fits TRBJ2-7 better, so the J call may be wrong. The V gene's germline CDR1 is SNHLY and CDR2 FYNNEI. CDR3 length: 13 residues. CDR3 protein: CASRKGGSYEQYF. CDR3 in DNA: TGTGCCAGCAGAAAAGGGGGCTCCTACGAGCAGTACTTC.

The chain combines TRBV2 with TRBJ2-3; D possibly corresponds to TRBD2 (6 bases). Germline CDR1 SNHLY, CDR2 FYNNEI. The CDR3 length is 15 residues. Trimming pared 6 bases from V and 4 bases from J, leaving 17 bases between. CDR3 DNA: TGTGCCAGCAGCCTCGGAGGGAAACTCGCAGATACGCAGTATTTT. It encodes CASSLGGKLADTQYF.

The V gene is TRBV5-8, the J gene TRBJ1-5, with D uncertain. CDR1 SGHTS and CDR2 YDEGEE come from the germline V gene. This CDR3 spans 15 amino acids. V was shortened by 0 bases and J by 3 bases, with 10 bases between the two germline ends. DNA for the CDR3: TGTGCCAGCAGCTTGGGGGCGGCCATCAATCAGCCCCAGCATTTT. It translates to CASSLGAAINQPQHF.

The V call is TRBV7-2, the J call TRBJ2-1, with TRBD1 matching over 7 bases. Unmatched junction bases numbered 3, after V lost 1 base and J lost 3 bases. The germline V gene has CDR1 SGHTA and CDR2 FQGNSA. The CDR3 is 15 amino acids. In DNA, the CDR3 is TGTGCCAGCAGCTTAGAAGGGGGCAACTACAATGAGCAGTTCTTC. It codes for CASSLEGGNYNEQFF. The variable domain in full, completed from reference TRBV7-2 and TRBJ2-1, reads GAGVSQSPSNKVTEKGKDVELRCDPISGHTALYWYRQSLGQGLEFLIYFQGNSAPDKSGLPSDRFSAERTGGSVSTLTIQRTQQEDSAVYLCASSLEGGNYNEQFFGPGTRLTVL.

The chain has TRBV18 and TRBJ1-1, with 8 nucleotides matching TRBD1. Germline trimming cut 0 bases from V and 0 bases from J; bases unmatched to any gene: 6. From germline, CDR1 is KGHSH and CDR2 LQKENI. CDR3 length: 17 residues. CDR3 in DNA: TGTGCCAGCTCACCACCGAGGACAGGGACCTTGAACACTGAAGCTTTCTTT. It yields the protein CASSPPRTGTLNTEAFF. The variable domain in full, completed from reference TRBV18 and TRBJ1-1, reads NAGVMQNPRHLVRRRGQEARLRCSPMKGHSHVYWYRQLPEEGLKFMVYLQKENIIDESGMPKERFSAEFPKEGPSILRIQQVVRGDSAAYFCASSPPRTGTLNTEAFFGQGTRLTVV.

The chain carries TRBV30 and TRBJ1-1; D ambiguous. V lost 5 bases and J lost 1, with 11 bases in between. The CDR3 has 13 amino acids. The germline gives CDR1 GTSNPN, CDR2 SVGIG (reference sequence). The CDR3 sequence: CAWYTTRNTEAFF. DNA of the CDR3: TGTGCCTGGTACACAACAAGGAACACTGAAGCTTTCTTT.

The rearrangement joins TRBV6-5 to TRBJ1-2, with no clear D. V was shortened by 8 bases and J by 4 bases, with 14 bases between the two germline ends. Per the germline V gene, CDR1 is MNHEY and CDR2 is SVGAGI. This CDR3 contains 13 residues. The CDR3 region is CASGTASIYGYTF. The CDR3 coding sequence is TGTGCCAGCGGTACCGCCAGTATCTATGGCTACACCTTC.

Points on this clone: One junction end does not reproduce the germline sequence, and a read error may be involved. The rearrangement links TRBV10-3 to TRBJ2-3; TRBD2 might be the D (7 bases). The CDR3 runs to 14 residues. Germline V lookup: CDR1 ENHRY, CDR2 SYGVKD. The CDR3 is CAIKPGGNTDTQYF. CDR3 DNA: TGTGCTATCAAACCGGGGGGCAACACAGATACGCAGTATTTT.

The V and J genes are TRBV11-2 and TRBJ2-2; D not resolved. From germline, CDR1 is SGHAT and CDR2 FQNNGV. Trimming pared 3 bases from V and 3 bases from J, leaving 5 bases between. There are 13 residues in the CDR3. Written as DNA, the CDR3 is TGTGCCAGCAGCTTTCGAGACACCGGGGAGCTGTTTTTT. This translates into CASSFRDTGELFF. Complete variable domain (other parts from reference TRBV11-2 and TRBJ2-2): EAGVAQSPRYKIIEKRQSVAFWCNPISGHATLYWYQQILGQGPKLLIQFQNNGVVDDSQLPKDRFSAERLKGVDSTLKIQPAKLEDSAVYLCASSFRDTGELFFGEGSRLTVL.

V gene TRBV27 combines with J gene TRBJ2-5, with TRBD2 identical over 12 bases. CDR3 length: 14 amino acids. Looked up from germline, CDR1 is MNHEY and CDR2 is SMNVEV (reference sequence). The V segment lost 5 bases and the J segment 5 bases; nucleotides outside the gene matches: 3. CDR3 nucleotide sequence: TGTGCCAGCAGTCTAGCGGGGGGGGTGGAGACCCAGTACTTC. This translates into CASSLAGGVETQYF.

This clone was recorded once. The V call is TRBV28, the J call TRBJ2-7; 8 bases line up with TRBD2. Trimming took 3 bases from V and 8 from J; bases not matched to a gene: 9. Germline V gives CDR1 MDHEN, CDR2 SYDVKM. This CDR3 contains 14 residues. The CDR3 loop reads CASSLAGGEEKQYF. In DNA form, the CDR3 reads TGTGCCAGCAGTTTGGCGGGGGGCGAGGAGAAGCAGTACTTC.

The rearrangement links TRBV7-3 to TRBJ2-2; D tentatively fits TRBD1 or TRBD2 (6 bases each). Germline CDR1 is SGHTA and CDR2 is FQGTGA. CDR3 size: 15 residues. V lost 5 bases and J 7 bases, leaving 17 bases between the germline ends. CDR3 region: CASSPLGGRDGELFF. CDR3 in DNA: TGTGCCAGCAGCCCCTTGGGGGGCCGGGACGGGGAGCTGTTTTTT. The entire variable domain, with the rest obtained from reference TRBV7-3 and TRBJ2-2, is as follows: GAGVSQTPSNKVTEKGKYVELRCDPISGHTALYWYRQSLGQGPEFLIYFQGTGAADDSGLPNDRFFAVRPEGSVSTLKIQRTERGDSAVYLCASSPLGGRDGELFFGEGSRLTVL.

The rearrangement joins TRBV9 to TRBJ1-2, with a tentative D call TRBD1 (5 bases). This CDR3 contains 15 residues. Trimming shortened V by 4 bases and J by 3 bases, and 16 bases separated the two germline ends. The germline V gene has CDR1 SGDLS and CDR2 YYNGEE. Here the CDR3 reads CASSPSGGGDYGYTF. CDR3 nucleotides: TGTGCCAGCAGCCCATCGGGAGGAGGGGACTATGGCTACACCTTC. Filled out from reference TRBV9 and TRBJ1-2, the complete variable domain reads DSGVTQTPKHLITATGQRVTLRCSPRSGDLSVYWYQQSLDQGLQFLIQYYNGEERAKGNILERFSAQQFPDLHSELNLSSLELGDSALYFCASSPSGGGDYGYTFGSGTRLTVV.

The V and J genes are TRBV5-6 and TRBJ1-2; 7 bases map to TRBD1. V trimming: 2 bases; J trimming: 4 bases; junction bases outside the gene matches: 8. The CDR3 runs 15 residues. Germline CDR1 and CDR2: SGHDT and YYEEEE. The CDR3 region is CASSFNRGGVYGYTF. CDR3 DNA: TGTGCCAGCAGCTTCAACAGGGGCGGAGTCTATGGCTACACCTTC. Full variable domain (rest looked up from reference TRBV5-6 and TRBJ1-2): DAGVTQSPTHLIKTRGQQVTLRCSPKSGHDTVSWYQQALGQGPQFIFQYYEEEERQRGNFPDRFSGHQFPNYSSELNVNALLLGDSALYLCASSFNRGGVYGYTFGSGTRLTVV.

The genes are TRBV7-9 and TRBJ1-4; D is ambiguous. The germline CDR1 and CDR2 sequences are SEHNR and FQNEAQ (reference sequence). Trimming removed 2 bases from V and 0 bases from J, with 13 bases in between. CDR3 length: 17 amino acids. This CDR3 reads CASSLLRFRATNEKLFF. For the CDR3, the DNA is TGTGCCAGCAGCTTACTCAGGTTTCGAGCAACTAATGAAAAACTGTTTTTT.

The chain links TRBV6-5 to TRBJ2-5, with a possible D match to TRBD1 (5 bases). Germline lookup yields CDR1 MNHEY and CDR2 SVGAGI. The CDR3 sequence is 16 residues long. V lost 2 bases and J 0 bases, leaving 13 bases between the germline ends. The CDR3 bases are TGTGCCAGCAGTTACCAAGGGGCCTCAAACCAAGAGACCCAGTACTTC. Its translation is CASSYQGASNQETQYF.

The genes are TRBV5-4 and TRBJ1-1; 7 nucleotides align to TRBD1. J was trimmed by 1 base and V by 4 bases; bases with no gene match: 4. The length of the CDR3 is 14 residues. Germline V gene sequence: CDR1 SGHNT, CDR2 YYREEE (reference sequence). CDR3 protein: CASSRDSRNTEAFF. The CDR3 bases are TGTGCCAGCAGCCGGGACAGCCGGAACACTGAAGCTTTCTTT.

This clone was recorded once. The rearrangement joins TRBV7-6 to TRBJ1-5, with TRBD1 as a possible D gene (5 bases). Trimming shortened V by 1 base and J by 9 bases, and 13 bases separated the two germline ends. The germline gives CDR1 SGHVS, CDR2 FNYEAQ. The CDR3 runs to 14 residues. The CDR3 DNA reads TGTGCCAGCAGCTTAGAACGGGACTATGGGCCCCAGCATTTT. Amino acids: CASSLERDYGPQHF.

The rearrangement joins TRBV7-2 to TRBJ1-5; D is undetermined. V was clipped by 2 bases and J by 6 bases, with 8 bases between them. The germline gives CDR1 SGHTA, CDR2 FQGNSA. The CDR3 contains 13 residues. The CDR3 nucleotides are TGTGCCAGCAGCTTAAGTGCTCCTCAGCCCCAGCATTTT. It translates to CASSLSAPQPQHF.

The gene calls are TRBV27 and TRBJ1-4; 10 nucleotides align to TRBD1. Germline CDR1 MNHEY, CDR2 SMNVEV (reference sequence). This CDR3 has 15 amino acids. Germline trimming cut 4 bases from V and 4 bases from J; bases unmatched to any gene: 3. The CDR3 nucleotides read TGTGCCAGCAGTTCGTGGACAGGGGGTAATGAAAAACTGTTTTTT. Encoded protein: CASSSWTGGNEKLFF.

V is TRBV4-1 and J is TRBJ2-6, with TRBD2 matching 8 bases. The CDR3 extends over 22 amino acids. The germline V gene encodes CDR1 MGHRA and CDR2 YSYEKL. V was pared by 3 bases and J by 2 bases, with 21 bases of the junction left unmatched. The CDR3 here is CASSQKSLLPGGGYTGANVLTF. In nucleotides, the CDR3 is TGCGCCAGCAGCCAGAAATCTTTATTACCCGGGGGGGGCTATACTGGGGCCAACGTCCTGACTTTC.